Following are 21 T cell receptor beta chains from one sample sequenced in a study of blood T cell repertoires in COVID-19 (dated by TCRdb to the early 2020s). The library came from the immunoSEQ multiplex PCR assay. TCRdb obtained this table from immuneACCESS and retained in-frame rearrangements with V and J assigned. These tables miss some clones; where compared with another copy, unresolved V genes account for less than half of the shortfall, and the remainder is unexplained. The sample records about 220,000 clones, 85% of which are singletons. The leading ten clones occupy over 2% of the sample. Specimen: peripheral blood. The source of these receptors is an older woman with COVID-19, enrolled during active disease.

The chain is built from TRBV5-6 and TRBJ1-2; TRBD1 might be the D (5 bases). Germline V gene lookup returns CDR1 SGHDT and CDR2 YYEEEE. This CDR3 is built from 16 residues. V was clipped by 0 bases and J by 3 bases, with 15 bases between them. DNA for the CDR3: TGTGCCAGCAGCTTGGCCCCGGGCGGGGGTGACTATGGCTACACCTTC. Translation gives CASSLAPGGGDYGYTF.

In nucleotides, the CDR3 is TGTGCCAGCTCACCAGAAAACAGTTCGGGAAACACCATATATTTT. Amino acid sequence: CASSPENSSGNTIYF. V and J are TRBV18 and TRBJ1-3; D unclear. V lost 2 bases and J lost 4, with 12 bases in between. The CDR3 consists of 15 residues. Germline CDR1 is KGHSH and CDR2 is LQKENI.

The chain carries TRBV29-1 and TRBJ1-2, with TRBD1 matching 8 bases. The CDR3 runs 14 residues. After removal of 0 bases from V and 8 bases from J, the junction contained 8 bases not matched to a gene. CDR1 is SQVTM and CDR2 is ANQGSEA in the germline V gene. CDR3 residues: CSVEDSRTGQGYTF. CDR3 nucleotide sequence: TGCAGCGTTGAAGATAGCAGGACAGGGCAGGGCTACACCTTC.

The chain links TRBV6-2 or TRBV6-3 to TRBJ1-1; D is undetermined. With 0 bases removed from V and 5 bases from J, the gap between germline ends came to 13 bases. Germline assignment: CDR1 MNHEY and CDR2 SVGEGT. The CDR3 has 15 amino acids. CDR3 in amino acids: CASSYSVRVRTEAFF. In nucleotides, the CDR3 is TGTGCCAGCAGTTACTCGGTCCGGGTAAGGACTGAAGCTTTCTTT.

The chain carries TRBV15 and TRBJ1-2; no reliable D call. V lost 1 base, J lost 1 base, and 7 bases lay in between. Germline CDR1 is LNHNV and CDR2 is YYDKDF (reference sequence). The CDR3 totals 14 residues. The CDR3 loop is CATSRGLNNYGYTF. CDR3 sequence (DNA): TGTGCCACCAGCAGAGGTTTAAATAACTATGGCTACACCTTC.

CDR3 DNA: TGTGCCAGCTCACCAAAGGGGTCCTATGGCTACACCTTC. It specifies CASSPKGSYGYTF. The gene calls are TRBV18 and TRBJ1-2; a possible D gene is TRBD1 (5 bases). This CDR3 region has 13 residues. In germline, CDR1 is KGHSH, CDR2 LQKENI. Trimming removed 2 bases from V and 4 bases from J, with 8 bases in between. The full variable domain, with the rest looked up from reference TRBV18 and TRBJ1-2, is NAGVMQNPRHLVRRRGQEARLRCSPMKGHSHVYWYRQLPEEGLKFMVYLQKENIIDESGMPKERFSAEFPKEGPSILRIQQVVRGDSAAYFCASSPKGSYGYTFGSGTRLTVV.

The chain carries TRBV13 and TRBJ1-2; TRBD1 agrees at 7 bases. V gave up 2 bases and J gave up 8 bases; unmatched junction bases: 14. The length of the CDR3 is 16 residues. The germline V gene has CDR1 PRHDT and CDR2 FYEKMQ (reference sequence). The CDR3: CASSLYRDSALQGYTF. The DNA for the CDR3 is TGTGCCAGCAGCTTATACCGGGACAGCGCCCTCCAAGGCTACACCTTC.

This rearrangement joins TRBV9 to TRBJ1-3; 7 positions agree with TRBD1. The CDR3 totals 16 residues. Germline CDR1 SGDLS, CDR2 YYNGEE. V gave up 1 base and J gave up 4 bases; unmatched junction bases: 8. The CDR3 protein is CASSVYRGGTGNTIYF. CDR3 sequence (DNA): TGTGCCAGCAGCGTATATCGAGGGGGCACGGGAAACACCATATATTTT.

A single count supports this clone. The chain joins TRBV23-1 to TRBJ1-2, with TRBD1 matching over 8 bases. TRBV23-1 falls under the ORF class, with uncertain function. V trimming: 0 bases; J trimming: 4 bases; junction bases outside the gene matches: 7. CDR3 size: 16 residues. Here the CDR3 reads CASSQSVQGALYGYTF. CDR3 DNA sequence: TGCGCCAGCAGTCAATCGGTTCAGGGGGCCCTCTATGGCTACACCTTC.

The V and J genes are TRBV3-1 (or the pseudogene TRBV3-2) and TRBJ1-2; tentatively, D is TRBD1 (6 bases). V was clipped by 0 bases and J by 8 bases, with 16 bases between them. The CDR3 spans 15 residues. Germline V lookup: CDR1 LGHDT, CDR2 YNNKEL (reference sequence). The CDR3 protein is CASSQDGTGRGGYTF. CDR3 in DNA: TGTGCCAGCAGCCAAGATGGGACGGGTAGGGGGGGCTACACCTTC.

The CDR3 nucleotides are TGTGCCAGCAGCGACGGGACAGGGCCTCTCGACTATGGCTACACCTTC. This encodes CASSDGTGPLDYGYTF. The chain combines TRBV9 with TRBJ1-2; the match to TRBD1 covers 9 bases. CDR3 length equals 16 residues. Germline CDR1 SGDLS, CDR2 YYNGEE. The V segment lost 3 bases and the J segment 3 bases; nucleotides outside the gene matches: 9.

The CDR3 bases are TGTGCCAGTAGTGCCTCAACAGGGCTATCTGGAAACACCATATATTTT. Its translation is CASSASTGLSGNTIYF. The V gene is TRBV19, the J gene TRBJ1-3; possible D gene TRBD1, 6 bases. V lost 5 bases, J lost 1 base, and 15 bases lay in between. This CDR3 contains 16 residues. The germline gives CDR1 LNHDA, CDR2 SQIVND (reference sequence).

The CDR3 reads CASGLVRGTGAYGYTF. CDR3 in DNA: TGTGCTAGTGGTTTGGTTCGCGGGACAGGGGCCTATGGCTACACCTTC. The rearrangement links TRBV12-5 to TRBJ1-2, with 10 bases aligning to TRBD1. CDR3 length equals 16 residues. The V gene's germline CDR1 is LGHNT and CDR2 FRNRAP. The trim removed 0 bases at V and 4 bases at J, leaving 5 bases unmatched.

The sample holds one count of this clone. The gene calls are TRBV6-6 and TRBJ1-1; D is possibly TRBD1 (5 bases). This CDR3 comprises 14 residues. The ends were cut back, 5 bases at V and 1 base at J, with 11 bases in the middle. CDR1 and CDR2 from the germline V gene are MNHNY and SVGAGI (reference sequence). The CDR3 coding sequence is TGTGCCAGCAGTCTACAGGCCTCGAACACTGAAGCTTTCTTT. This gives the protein CASSLQASNTEAFF.

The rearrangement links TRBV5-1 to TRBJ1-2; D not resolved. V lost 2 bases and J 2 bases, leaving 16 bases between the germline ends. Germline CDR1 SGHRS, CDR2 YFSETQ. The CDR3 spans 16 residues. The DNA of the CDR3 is TGCGCCAGCAGCTTACTGCCGGTATTCTTAAACTATGGCTACACCTTC. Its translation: CASSLLPVFLNYGYTF.

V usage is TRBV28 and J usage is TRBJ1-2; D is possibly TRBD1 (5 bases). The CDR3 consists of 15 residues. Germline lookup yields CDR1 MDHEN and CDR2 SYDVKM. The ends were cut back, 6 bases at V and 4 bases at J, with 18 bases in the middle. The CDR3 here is CASSQGHRRSYGYTF. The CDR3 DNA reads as TGTGCCAGCAGCCAAGGACACCGGCGGTCCTATGGCTACACCTTC.

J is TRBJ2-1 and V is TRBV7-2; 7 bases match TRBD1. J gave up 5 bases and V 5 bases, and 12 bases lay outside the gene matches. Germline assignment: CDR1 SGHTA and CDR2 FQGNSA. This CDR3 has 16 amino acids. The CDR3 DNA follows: TGTGCCAGCAGCAGAGGGACAGAAGGGTTGCACAATGAGCAGTTCTTC. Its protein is CASSRGTEGLHNEQFF.

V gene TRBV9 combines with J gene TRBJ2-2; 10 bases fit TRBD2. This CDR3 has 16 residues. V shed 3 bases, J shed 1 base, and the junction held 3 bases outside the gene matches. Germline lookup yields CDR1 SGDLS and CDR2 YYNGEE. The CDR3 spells CASSAGTSVNTGELFF. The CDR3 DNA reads TGTGCCAGCAGCGCCGGGACTAGCGTGAACACCGGGGAGCTGTTTTTT.

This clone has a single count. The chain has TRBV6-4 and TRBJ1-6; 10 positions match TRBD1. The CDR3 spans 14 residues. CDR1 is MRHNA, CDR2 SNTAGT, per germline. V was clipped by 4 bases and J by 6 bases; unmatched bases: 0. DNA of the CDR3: TGTGCCAGCAGTGGACAGGGGGCTAATTCACCCCTCCACTTT. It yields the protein CASSGQGANSPLHF.

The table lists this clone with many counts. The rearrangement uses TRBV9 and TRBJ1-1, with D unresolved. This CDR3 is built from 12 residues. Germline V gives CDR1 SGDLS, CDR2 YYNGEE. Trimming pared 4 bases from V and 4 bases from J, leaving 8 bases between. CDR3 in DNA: TGTGCCAGCAGCAACGAGTTCACTGAAGCTTTCTTT. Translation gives CASSNEFTEAFF.

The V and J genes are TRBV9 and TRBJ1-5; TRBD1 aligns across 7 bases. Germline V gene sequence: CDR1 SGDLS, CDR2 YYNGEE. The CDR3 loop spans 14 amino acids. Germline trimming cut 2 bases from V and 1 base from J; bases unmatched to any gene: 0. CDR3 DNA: TGTGCCAGCAGCGTGGGACAGAGCAATCAGCCCCAGCATTTT. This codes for CASSVGQSNQPQHF.